This TCR beta chain was captured in a study of blood T cell repertoires in COVID-19. This CDR3 region has 15 residues. Per germline, CDR1 SGDLS and CDR2 YYNGEE. V was pared by 0 bases and J by 2 bases, with 5 bases of the junction left unmatched. The assay was immunoSEQ multiplex PCR, and TCRdb's table has in-frame clones only and misses some. The sample includes about 47,000 clones, roughly 90% of them seen just once. The sequenced sample consisted of peripheral blood. The chain couples TRBV9 to TRBJ2-7; 7 nucleotides match TRBD2. This clonotype was obtained from a man aged 50-60 years with active COVID-19. The CDR3, as DNA: TGTGCCAGCAGCGTAGGGACTAGGCGGGCCTACGAGCAGTACTTC. Residues: CASSVGTRRAYEQYF.